A single sample gave rise to the 26 T cell receptor beta chains below, sequenced in a study of blood T cell repertoires in COVID-19. TCRdb keeps only in-frame clones here, not all; method: immunoSEQ multiplex PCR. Of 300,000 to 400,000 clones in the sample, 75% to 90% are singletons; the top ten hold just under 6.5%. What was sequenced was peripheral blood. The receptor source for this set is a woman aged 50 to 60 with COVID-19, enrolled during active disease.

This chain links TRBV2 with TRBJ2-7, with TRBD2 matching over 8 bases. V gave up 6 bases and J gave up 5 bases; unmatched junction bases: 12. CDR1 SNHLY and CDR2 FYNNEI come from the germline V gene. This CDR3 contains 15 residues. CDR3 sequence: CASRGLAGSGNEQYF. CDR3 sequence (DNA): TGTGCCAGCAGAGGCTTAGCGGGATCGGGTAACGAGCAGTACTTC.

V is TRBV5-1 and J is TRBJ2-1, with 11 bases matching TRBD2. V dropped 5 bases and J dropped 2; count of bases not matched to a gene: 6. The CDR3 is 16 amino acids. The germline gives CDR1 SGHRS, CDR2 YFSETQ. The CDR3 coding sequence is TGCGCCAGCAGACAGACTAGCGGGGCCACCTACAATGAGCAGTTCTTC. Translated, it gives CASRQTSGATYNEQFF.

The CDR3 sequence is CAIRREAGNTIYF. The CDR3 nucleotides read TGTGCCATCAGACGGGAGGCTGGAAACACCATATATTTT. The J gene is TRBJ1-3, the V gene TRBV10-3; D gene uncertain. In germline, CDR1 is ENHRY, CDR2 SYGVKD. This CDR3 spans 13 amino acids. V was pared by 6 bases and J by 2 bases, with 8 bases between.

V and J are TRBV6-4 and TRBJ1-6, with unresolved D. The CDR3 sequence is 13 residues long. V gave up 6 bases and J gave up 5 bases, with 8 bases separating them. The V gene's germline CDR1 is MRHNA and CDR2 SNTAGT. The CDR3 loop is CASRDTDNSPLHF. The CDR3 DNA is TGTGCCAGCAGGGATACAGATAATTCACCCCTCCACTTT.

The chain joins TRBV21-1 to TRBJ2-1; the table's D call, TRBD1, has no DNA check behind it. TRBV21-1 is marked as a pseudogene. The CDR3 has 21 residues. As DNA, the CDR3 is TGTGCCAGCAGCAAAGTAGGGGGCCCCATCGGCTCATCGGAATGGGACAATGAGCAGTTCTTC. It is translated as CASSKVGGPIGSSEWDNEQFF.

A remark on this clone: Other nucleotide sequences in the sample specify the same CDR3. This sequence joins TRBV7-2 and TRBJ2-7; 11 bases match TRBD2. The ends lost 2 bases at V and 4 bases at J; junction bases unmatched: 1. The CDR3 runs 14 residues. CDR1 SGHTA and CDR2 FQGNSA come from the germline V gene. The CDR3 DNA is TGTGCCAGCAGCTTAACTAGCGGGAGTTACGAGCAGTACTTC. It yields the protein CASSLTSGSYEQYF.

The genes are TRBV19 and TRBJ2-7; TRBD2 agrees at 8 bases. Looked up from germline, CDR1 is LNHDA and CDR2 is SQIVND (reference sequence). The CDR3 has 14 amino acids. V lost 6 bases, J lost 3 bases, and 7 bases stayed unmatched. CDR3 amino acids: CASRQSGRFYEQYF. In DNA form, the CDR3 reads TGTGCCAGTAGACAAAGCGGGAGATTCTACGAGCAGTACTTC.

This clone was detected only a few times. This sequence joins TRBV3-1 (or the pseudogene TRBV3-2) and TRBJ2-2, with D possibly being TRBD1 (6 bases). V lost 0 bases and J lost 1, with 12 bases in between. This CDR3 region has 17 residues. Germline lookup yields CDR1 LGHDT and CDR2 YNNKEL (reference sequence). CDR3: CASSQDRGQMNTGELFF. In nucleotides, the CDR3 is TGTGCCAGCAGCCAAGATCGCGGACAGATGAACACCGGGGAGCTGTTTTTT.

The rearrangement uses TRBV20-1 and TRBJ2-5, with 8 bases aligning to TRBD2. The length of the CDR3 is 15 residues. The germline gives CDR1 DFQATT, CDR2 SNEGSKA (reference sequence). The junction had 8 bases not matched to a gene; V was cut back by 3 bases and J by 2 bases. The CDR3 DNA reads as TGCAGTGCTAGTCTGGCGGGGGGTGGTCAAGAGACCCAGTACTTC. Encoded protein: CSASLAGGGQETQYF.

The V call is TRBV5-6, the J call TRBJ1-4; D is undetermined. Germline V gene sequence: CDR1 SGHDT, CDR2 YYEEEE. CDR3 length: 13 residues. V gave up 3 bases and J gave up 5 bases, with 8 bases separating them. The CDR3: CASSSSVNEKLFF. For the CDR3, the DNA is TGTGCCAGCAGCTCATCGGTGAATGAAAAACTGTTTTTT.

The chain carries TRBV5-1 and TRBJ2-5; weak D call: TRBD2 (7 bases). The CDR3 spans 17 residues. Germline CDR1 reads SGHRS; CDR2 reads YFSETQ. V was cut by 0 bases and J by 2 bases, with 17 bases left in between. CDR3 sequence (DNA): TGCGCCAGCAGCTTGGGGGGGGCTAGCGGCCCACAAGAGACCCAGTACTTC. Translated, it gives CASSLGGASGPQETQYF.

In this sample, this clone turned up once. The genes are TRBV3-1 (or the pseudogene TRBV3-2) and TRBJ1-1; D may be TRBD1 (6 bases). Deletions cut 4 bases from V and 4 bases from J, with 22 bases between. The CDR3 is made up of 17 amino acids. Germline V gives CDR1 LGHDT, CDR2 YNNKEL (reference sequence). The CDR3 DNA follows: TGTGCCAGCAGCCCGCGGGTTGGCCAGGGGCTCGGCACTGAAGCTTTCTTT. It encodes CASSPRVGQGLGTEAFF.

The chain joins TRBV7-2 to TRBJ2-7, with D unresolved. The CDR3 runs to 11 residues. The V and J ends lost 3 bases and 6 bases respectively, with 6 bases between them. The germline CDR1 and CDR2 sequences are SGHTA and FQGNSA. For the CDR3, the DNA is TGTGCCAGCAGCTTTTATTTCGAGCAGTACTTC. Translated, it gives CASSFYFEQYF.

The chain is built from TRBV19 and TRBJ2-1; TRBD2 matches at 11 bases. CDR1 is LNHDA, CDR2 SQIVND, per germline (reference sequence). Trimming at V came to 4 bases and at J to 1 base, leaving 3 bases not matched to a gene. The CDR3 totals 16 residues. The CDR3 region is CASSTLAGGSYNEQFF. The CDR3, as DNA: TGTGCCAGTAGTACTCTAGCGGGAGGTTCCTACAATGAGCAGTTCTTC.

This chain uses TRBV7-3 with TRBJ2-7, with D perhaps matching TRBD2 (5 bases). Germline CDR1 is SGHTA and CDR2 is FQGTGA. Trimming took 2 bases from V and 6 from J, leaving 14 bases between them. This CDR3 comprises 14 residues. The CDR3 nucleotides read TGTGCCAGCAGCTTATTCCCTACTAGTTCCGAGCAGTACTTC. It translates to CASSLFPTSSEQYF. Based on the CDR3 plus reference TRBV7-3 and TRBJ2-7, the full variable domain is GAGVSQTPSNKVTEKGKYVELRCDPISGHTALYWYRQSLGQGPEFLIYFQGTGAADDSGLPNDRFFAVRPEGSVSTLKIQRTERGDSAVYLCASSLFPTSSEQYFGPGTRLTVT.

This chain links TRBV3-1 (or the pseudogene TRBV3-2) with TRBJ1-2, with a possible D match to TRBD1 (6 bases). There are 15 residues in the CDR3. Trimming pared 6 bases from V and 8 bases from J, leaving 22 bases between. Per the germline V gene, CDR1 is LGHDT and CDR2 is YNNKEL (reference sequence). Written as DNA, the CDR3 is TGTGCCAGCAGGACACTGGACAGCCAACTCGGAGGCTACACCTTC. Translated: CASRTLDSQLGGYTF.

The chain recombines TRBV5-1 with TRBJ1-2, with a possible D match to TRBD1 (5 bases). The CDR3 consists of 15 residues. Germline V gene data show CDR1 as SGHRS and CDR2 as YFSETQ. Trimming took off 3 bases at V and 8 bases at J, with 20 bases between the two ends. The CDR3 loop is CASSSPWGPSPGYTF. In DNA form, the CDR3 reads TGCGCCAGCAGCTCCCCTTGGGGCCCCTCACCAGGCTACACCTTC.

The chain has TRBV7-2 and TRBJ2-7; 7 bases align to TRBD2. CDR1 SGHTA and CDR2 FQGNSA come from the germline V gene. The V segment lost 0 bases and the J segment 6 bases; nucleotides outside the gene matches: 8. The CDR3 is 15 amino acids. The CDR3 DNA is TGTGCCAGCAGCTTAGCAATAGCGGGCCTCGCCGAGCAGTACTTC. It codes for CASSLAIAGLAEQYF.

The chain employs TRBV6-1 and TRBJ1-3, with no clear D. Trimming pared 0 bases from V and 0 bases from J, leaving 12 bases between. The length of the CDR3 is 17 residues. CDR1 is MNHNS and CDR2 is SASEGT in the germline V gene. DNA of the CDR3: TGTGCCAGCAGTGAAGCCGGCAGCGTTATCTCTGGAAACACCATATATTTT. This translates into CASSEAGSVISGNTIYF.

Concerning this clone itself: Distinct nucleotide sequences in the sample also encode this CDR3. V gene TRBV6-2 or TRBV6-3 combines with J gene TRBJ1-1, with a possible D match to TRBD1 (5 bases). V shed 6 bases and J shed 8 bases, with 10 bases lying between them. The CDR3 consists of 11 residues. Germline V gene lookup returns CDR1 MNHEY and CDR2 SVGEGT. CDR3 loop: CASSRDSEAFF. The CDR3 nucleotides read TGTGCCAGCAGCCGCGACAGCGAAGCTTTCTTT.

The chain recombines TRBV6-2 or TRBV6-3 with TRBJ2-7; TRBD1 might be the D (6 bases). CDR3 length equals 16 residues. Trimming removed 4 bases from V and 0 bases from J, with 16 bases in between. Germline V gene lookup returns CDR1 MNHEY and CDR2 SVGEGT. CDR3 protein: CASSFITGILSYEQYF. CDR3 sequence (DNA): TGTGCCAGCAGTTTCATAACAGGGATACTCTCCTACGAGCAGTACTTC.

This chain uses TRBV25-1 with TRBJ2-2; D gene unclear. CDR1 is MGHDK and CDR2 is SYGVNS in the germline V gene. V was pared by 5 bases and J by 4 bases, with 11 bases between. The CDR3 extends over 14 amino acids. The CDR3 spells CASSSMRTTGELFF. The DNA for the CDR3 is TGTGCCAGCAGTTCTATGCGTACCACCGGGGAGCTGTTTTTT.

V and J are TRBV15 and TRBJ2-1, with 12 positions matching TRBD2. V lost 1 base, J lost 10 bases, and 8 bases stayed unmatched. CDR1 and CDR2 from the germline V gene are LNHNV and YYDKDF (reference sequence). The CDR3 length is 16 residues. DNA for the CDR3: TGTGCCACCAGCAGAGGGGTGACTAGCGGGAGTGGGGAGCAGTTCTTC. Its translation: CATSRGVTSGSGEQFF.

V usage is TRBV24-1 and J usage is TRBJ1-1, with 7 bases lining up with TRBD1. CDR3 size: 19 residues. Unmatched junction bases numbered 15, after V lost 0 bases and J lost 3 bases. CDR1 and CDR2 from the germline V gene are KGHDR and SFDVKD. CDR3 DNA: TGTGCCACCAGTGATTTGCAACAAGGGAATATCAGGGGGGACACTGAAGCTTTCTTT. This encodes CATSDLQQGNIRGDTEAFF.

The V call is TRBV5-6, the J call TRBJ2-2, with 7 bases lining up with TRBD1. Unmatched junction bases numbered 15, after V lost 4 bases and J lost 6 bases. The germline V gene encodes CDR1 SGHDT and CDR2 YYEEEE. This CDR3 region has 17 residues. The CDR3 sequence is CASSPNTGVLGPGELFF. CDR3 bases: TGTGCCAGCAGCCCAAACACAGGGGTTTTAGGTCCCGGGGAGCTGTTTTTT.

As concerns this clone: Distinct nucleotide sequences in the sample also encode this CDR3. The chain employs TRBV5-5 and TRBJ1-1, with 9 bases fitting TRBD1. The V and J ends lost 1 base and 4 bases, in that order; junction bases with no gene match: 5. The CDR3 has 15 amino acids. Germline values: CDR1 SGHKS, CDR2 YYEKEE (reference sequence). The CDR3 region has the DNA TGTGCCAGCAGCTTGCAGGGACAGGGTGTCACTGAAGCTTTCTTT. Its protein product is CASSLQGQGVTEAFF.